Below, 16 T cell receptor beta chains from the same sample are listed, as sequenced in a study of blood T cell repertoires in COVID-19. Data came from immunoSEQ multiplex PCR; TCRdb stores just in-frame clones and leaves some out. The sample has some 70,000 clones, roughly 84% seen once; the top ten hold under 5%. The sequenced sample was peripheral blood. The source is a woman aged 60 to 75 with acute or convalescent COVID-19.

The V gene is TRBV5-5, the J gene TRBJ1-6; D remains unclear. Trimming removed 0 bases at V and 7 bases at J, with 8 bases between. CDR3 length equals 14 residues. Looked up from germline, CDR1 is SGHKS and CDR2 is YYEKEE (reference sequence). CDR3 loop: CASSLEHTNSPLHF. CDR3 nucleotides: TGTGCCAGCAGCTTGGAACATACAAATTCACCCCTCCACTTT. The variable domain in full, with the rest retrieved from reference TRBV5-5 and TRBJ1-6, is DAGVTQSPTHLIKTRGQQVTLRCSPISGHKSVSWYQQVLGQGPQFIFQYYEKEERGRGNFPDRFSARQFPNYSSELNVNALLLGDSALYLCASSLEHTNSPLHFGNGTRLTVT.

The chain uses TRBV12-3 or TRBV12-4 and TRBJ1-1; D uncertain. The CDR3 runs to 13 residues. V lost 3 bases, J lost 3 bases, and 8 bases lay in between. The CDR3 sequence: CASSFGRYTEAFF. The CDR3 coding sequence is TGTGCCAGCAGTTTTGGGCGTTACACTGAAGCTTTCTTT.

The chain recombines TRBV9 with TRBJ1-2; 7 nucleotides align to TRBD1. With V trimmed by 3 bases and J by 2 bases, 7 bases remained unmatched. Germline loops: CDR1 SGDLS, CDR2 YYNGEE. The CDR3 loop spans 15 amino acids. CDR3 protein: CASSAGDRLNYGYTF. The CDR3, as DNA: TGTGCCAGCAGCGCTGGGGACAGATTGAACTATGGCTACACCTTC.

This chain connects TRBV14 to TRBJ1-1; D not certain. The CDR3 is 14 amino acids. The V end was cut by 1 base, the J end by 7 bases, with 13 bases between. The germline V gene encodes CDR1 SGHDN and CDR2 FVKESK. This chain's CDR3 is CASSQGHSYLEAFF. The CDR3 region has the DNA TGTGCCAGCAGCCAAGGTCACAGTTATCTTGAAGCTTTCTTT.

This chain links TRBV3-1 (or the pseudogene TRBV3-2) with TRBJ2-7; 11 nucleotides agree with TRBD2. Trimming cost V 0 bases and J 6 bases; bases outside gene matches: 19. The CDR3 loop spans 20 amino acids. Germline assignment: CDR1 LGHDT and CDR2 YNNKEL (reference sequence). DNA of the CDR3: TGTGCCAGCAGCCAAGAGGATGCAGGATCTAGCGGGGGGCCCCTCATCGAGCAGTACTTC. As protein: CASSQEDAGSSGGPLIEQYF.

This clone was found once. V is TRBV5-1 and J is TRBJ2-5; tentative D call: TRBD2 (7 bases). V dropped 0 bases and J dropped 5 bases, with 14 bases sitting between them. The CDR3 sequence is 15 residues long. Germline V gene lookup returns CDR1 SGHRS and CDR2 YFSETQ. The CDR3 protein is CASSLESGGLETQYF. The CDR3 nucleotides read TGCGCCAGCAGCTTGGAATCGGGGGGCCTGGAGACCCAGTACTTC.

The rearrangement joins TRBV5-1 to TRBJ2-2; 7 nucleotides agree with TRBD2. This CDR3 has 13 amino acids. With 4 bases clipped from V and 4 bases from J, the junction kept 1 base outside the gene matches. Per the germline V gene, CDR1 is SGHRS and CDR2 is YFSETQ. The CDR3 loop reads CASSPSGTGELFF. The DNA of the CDR3 is TGCGCCAGCAGCCCTAGCGGCACCGGGGAGCTGTTTTTT.

On this clone: The junction does not match germline at one end; this may be a read error. The chain recombines TRBV6-1 with TRBJ1-3, with D perhaps TRBD1 (6 bases). Per germline, CDR1 MNHNS and CDR2 SASEGT. This CDR3 is 14 amino acids long. DNA for the CDR3: TGTGCCAGCACTGAACAGGGTTTTGGAAACACCATATATTTT. It codes for CASTEQGFGNTIYF.

Only one count was recorded for this clone. V and J are TRBV7-9 and TRBJ1-6, with 7 bases identical to TRBD1. V lost 6 bases and J lost 8; bases outside the gene matches: 13. Per germline, CDR1 SEHNR and CDR2 FQNEAQ (reference sequence). CDR3 length: 16 residues. CDR3 amino acids: CASSGSRDRLYSPLHF. The CDR3 DNA follows: TGTGCCAGCAGTGGGTCCCGGGACAGACTCTATTCACCCCTCCACTTT.

As for this clone: This same CDR3 is encoded by further DNA sequences in the sample. The chain has TRBV6-5 and TRBJ1-1; D might be TRBD1 (5 bases). The ends were cut back, 6 bases at V and 1 base at J, with 12 bases in the middle. There are 14 residues in the CDR3. The germline V gene has CDR1 MNHEY and CDR2 SVGAGI. The CDR3 nucleotides read TGTGCCAGCAGGGGGGGACGGGAGAACACTGAAGCTTTCTTT. Translation: CASRGGRENTEAFF.

The chain recombines TRBV27 with TRBJ2-1; 9 nucleotides match TRBD1. Looked up from germline, CDR1 is MNHEY and CDR2 is SMNVEV (reference sequence). Losses at the gene ends were 0 bases for V and 8 bases for J; bases not matched to a gene: 11. The CDR3 is 17 amino acids. CDR3 DNA sequence: TGTGCCAGCAGTTTATCCCCCGGGACAGGGCTCAGTGATGAGCAGTTCTTC. Protein product: CASSLSPGTGLSDEQFF.

This clone was seen once. The CDR3 is CASSWGVGQPQHF. CDR3 sequence (DNA): TGTGCCAGCAGCTGGGGGGTTGGCCAGCCCCAGCATTTT. The genes are TRBV5-5 and TRBJ1-5; a possible D gene is TRBD1 (5 bases). Between the trimmed V and J ends, which lost 3 bases and 7 bases, there was a span of 11 bases. CDR1 is SGHKS, CDR2 YYEKEE, per germline (reference sequence). The CDR3 has 13 residues.

The chain recombines TRBV6-6 with TRBJ2-3; no firm D call. Germline V gene lookup returns CDR1 MNHNY and CDR2 SVGAGI (reference sequence). CDR3 length: 12 residues. V dropped 5 bases and J dropped 2 bases, with 5 bases sitting between them. The DNA for the CDR3 is TGTGCCAGCAGTCCTTACACAGATACGCAGTATTTT. Translation gives CASSPYTDTQYF.

The chain is built from TRBV19 and TRBJ1-1; 7 bases agree with TRBD1. V was clipped by 9 bases and J by 2 bases; unmatched bases: 6. The CDR3 has 13 amino acids. Looked up from germline, CDR1 is LNHDA and CDR2 is SQIVND (reference sequence). The DNA of the CDR3 is TGTGCCAGCCGGGACAGACCCAACACTGAAGCTTTCTTT. This gives the protein CASRDRPNTEAFF. Full variable domain (outside the CDR3, taken from reference TRBV19 and TRBJ1-1): DGGITQSPKYLFRKEGQNVTLSCEQNLNHDAMYWYRQDPGQGLRLIYYSQIVNDFQKGDIAEGYSVSREKKESFPLTVTSAQKNPTAFYLCASRDRPNTEAFFGQGTRLTVV.

The chain employs TRBV5-6 and TRBJ1-2; TRBD1 matches 8 bases. The V segment lost 0 bases and the J segment 1 base; nucleotides outside the gene matches: 5. This CDR3 has 16 amino acids. Germline V CDR1 and CDR2: SGHDT, YYEEEE. CDR3 in amino acids: CASSLAGQVINYGYTF. The CDR3 coding sequence is TGTGCCAGCAGCTTGGCGGGACAGGTGATTAACTATGGCTACACCTTC.

The genes are TRBV9 and TRBJ1-6; TRBD1 matches 10 bases. This CDR3 comprises 15 residues. The V and J ends lost 3 bases and 9 bases, in that order; junction bases with no gene match: 6. Germline CDR1 and CDR2: SGDLS and YYNGEE. The CDR3 spells CASSESDRGFSPLHF. DNA of the CDR3: TGTGCCAGCAGCGAGTCGGACAGGGGGTTTTCACCCCTCCACTTT.